The entry below describes one T cell receptor (beta chain). Its specificity is not known. V trimming: 4 bases; J trimming: 12 bases; junction bases outside the gene matches: 6. This CDR3 is 13 amino acids long. Germline V lookup: CDR1 SGHDN, CDR2 FVKESK. This entry is derived from a study of vaccination and CD4 T cells after COVID-19. Stated treatment: roughly ten-day PBMC culture with coronavirus spike peptide pools or control peptides (ViraFEST assay). Every well contained around 2 million PBMCs, which were grown with around 10 IU/ml IL-2 and approximately 9.4 ug/ml peptide pools. At the Johns Hopkins FTIC core, DNA taken from cultured CD4+ T cells was sequenced by way of the Oncomine TCR Beta short-read assay. TCRdb re-called the PCR reads through MiXCR, storing one row per CDR3 protein. Of about 13,000 distinct CDR3 sequences in the sample, approximately 75% were seen once.

The receptor was isolated from a human donor who had recovered from COVID-19. Source material: CD4+ T cells from blood, cultured in vitro. The chain joins TRBV14 to TRBJ2-5; 12 bases match TRBD1. Here the CDR3 reads CASSRDRGLRKYF. DNA for the CDR3: TGTGCCAGCAGCCGGGACAGGGGGCTTCGGAAGTACTTC.